The 22 T cell receptor beta chains listed next were all sequenced from one sample in a study of T cell changes during pregnancy in multiple sclerosis. Profiled with immunoSEQ multiplex PCR; TCRdb holds only in-frame clones, not every one. Of approximately 130,000 clones in the sample, about 96% were seen once. This material consisted of peripheral blood, taken after pregnancy. The receptor source for this set is a female donor with multiple sclerosis, enrolled in a pregnancy study.

This sequence joins TRBV5-6 and TRBJ2-1, with 9 bases that match TRBD1. Looked up from germline, CDR1 is SGHDT and CDR2 is YYEEEE. Trimming cost V 4 bases and J 7 bases; bases outside gene matches: 6. The CDR3 has 14 amino acids. CDR3 nucleotides: TGTGCCAGCAGCGCCGGACAGGGGAAAAATGAGCAGTTCTTC. The encoded protein is CASSAGQGKNEQFF. Variable domain in full (rest from reference TRBV5-6 and TRBJ2-1): DAGVTQSPTHLIKTRGQQVTLRCSPKSGHDTVSWYQQALGQGPQFIFQYYEEEERQRGNFPDRFSGHQFPNYSSELNVNALLLGDSALYLCASSAGQGKNEQFFGPGTRLTVL.

V is TRBV2 and J is TRBJ2-2; D is perhaps TRBD2 (6 bases). This CDR3 comprises 14 residues. Germline loops: CDR1 SNHLY, CDR2 FYNNEI. Trimming pared 8 bases from V and 3 bases from J, leaving 13 bases between. The CDR3 DNA is TGTGCCAGCTTACTAGCCAGGTACACCGGGGAGCTGTTTTTT. Translating it yields CASLLARYTGELFF.

The chain is built from TRBV29-1 and TRBJ2-1, with D tentatively TRBD2 (7 bases). Trimming left V 5 bases short and J 6 bases short, with 11 bases between. This CDR3 has 12 amino acids. Germline CDR1 reads SQVTM; CDR2 reads ANQGSEA. The CDR3 spells CSVWGGSNEQFF. The CDR3 DNA follows: TGCAGCGTTTGGGGGGGCTCCAATGAGCAGTTCTTC.

This clone was detected only once. V gene TRBV19 combines with J gene TRBJ1-1; TRBD1 aligns across 11 bases. Losses at the gene ends were 7 bases for V and 4 bases for J; bases not matched to a gene: 5. The CDR3 covers 14 residues. Looked up from germline, CDR1 is LNHDA and CDR2 is SQIVND (reference sequence). The CDR3 region has the DNA TGTGCCAGTACCACGGACAGGGGGCTCACTGAAGCTTTCTTT. Encoded protein: CASTTDRGLTEAFF.

This chain links TRBV19 with TRBJ1-2; TRBD1 aligns across 7 bases. This CDR3 comprises 14 residues. Trimming at V came to 6 bases and at J to 7 bases, leaving 11 bases not matched to a gene. Per the germline V gene, CDR1 is LNHDA and CDR2 is SQIVND (reference sequence). The CDR3 bases are TGTGCCAGTAGCCCCATTAGAGGGGGCTCTGGCTACACCTTC. Translation gives CASSPIRGGSGYTF.

The chain has TRBV28 and TRBJ1-2; 9 nucleotides agree with TRBD1. With 8 bases clipped from V and 5 bases from J, the junction kept 12 bases outside the gene matches. This CDR3 region has 15 residues. The germline gives CDR1 MDHEN, CDR2 SYDVKM. The CDR3 is CASSLITGTGYGYTF. The CDR3, as DNA: TGTGCCAGCTCCCTGATAACCGGGACAGGGTATGGCTACACCTTC.

The chain uses TRBV2 and TRBJ1-4; D possibly corresponds to TRBD1 (5 bases). Germline CDR1 is SNHLY and CDR2 is FYNNEI. The ends were cut back, 4 bases at V and 6 bases at J, with 12 bases in the middle. The CDR3 has 14 residues. Here the CDR3 reads CASSAGGRYEKLFF. The CDR3 DNA sequence: TGTGCCAGCAGTGCGGGGGGGAGATATGAAAAACTGTTTTTT.

V usage is TRBV19 and J usage is TRBJ2-1, with 7 nucleotides matching TRBD1. The V gene's germline CDR1 is LNHDA and CDR2 SQIVND (reference sequence). Trimming cost V 5 bases and J 7 bases; bases outside gene matches: 8. This CDR3 comprises 14 residues. This CDR3 reads CASSSRNRGNEQFF. In DNA form, the CDR3 reads TGTGCCAGTAGTTCGAGAAACAGGGGAAATGAGCAGTTCTTC.

The chain recombines TRBV2 with TRBJ1-4; D gene unclear. The CDR3 covers 15 residues. Germline V gene data show CDR1 as SNHLY and CDR2 as FYNNEI. V was shortened by 4 bases and J by 2 bases, with 11 bases between the two germline ends. The CDR3, as DNA: TGTGCCAGCAGTGTTCGCGGCGACACTAATGAAAAACTGTTTTTT. Translating gives CASSVRGDTNEKLFF.

The V gene is TRBV28, the J gene TRBJ2-5, with 9 bases fitting TRBD2. The germline CDR1 and CDR2 sequences are MDHEN and SYDVKM. The length of the CDR3 is 15 residues. Trimming removed 3 bases from V and 3 bases from J; junction bases left unmatched: 5. CDR3 region: CASSFGSGGKETQYF. The CDR3 bases are TGTGCCAGCAGTTTCGGTAGCGGGGGTAAAGAGACCCAGTACTTC.

Ten or more counts support this clone. Other nucleotide sequences in the sample specify the same CDR3. V gene TRBV5-4 combines with J gene TRBJ2-3, with D possibly being TRBD2 (5 bases). The V end lost 1 base, the J end lost 0 bases, and 6 bases lay between the germline ends. The CDR3 spans 14 residues. Germline CDR1 and CDR2: SGHNT and YYREEE (reference sequence). CDR3 sequence: CASSLQRSTDTQYF. The DNA for the CDR3 is TGTGCCAGCAGCTTGCAGCGGAGCACAGATACGCAGTATTTT. Drawing the rest from reference TRBV5-4 and TRBJ2-3, the complete variable domain is ETGVTQSPTHLIKTRGQQVTLRCSSQSGHNTVSWYQQALGQGPQFIFQYYREEENGRGNFPPRFSGLQFPNYSSELNVNALELDDSALYLCASSLQRSTDTQYFGPGTRLTVL.

The chain joins TRBV10-3 to TRBJ2-1; D not certain. Between the trimmed V and J ends, which lost 2 bases and 0 bases, there was a span of 5 bases. CDR1 and CDR2 (germline): ENHRY, SYGVKD. The length of the CDR3 is 14 residues. The CDR3: CAISESSSYNEQFF. The CDR3 region has the DNA TGTGCCATCAGTGAGAGTAGCTCCTACAATGAGCAGTTCTTC.

This clone is a singleton in its sample. This rearrangement joins TRBV13 to TRBJ2-1; 11 nucleotides align to TRBD2. The CDR3 sequence is 17 residues long. Germline CDR1 PRHDT, CDR2 FYEKMQ (reference sequence). V was clipped by 4 bases and J by 3 bases; unmatched bases: 8. In nucleotides, the CDR3 is TGTGCCAGCAGCTCGGGGGGTAGCGGGAGGGGCTACAATGAGCAGTTCTTC. Its translation is CASSSGGSGRGYNEQFF.

This clone was seen once. The gene calls are TRBV5-6 and TRBJ1-2; 7 nucleotides align to TRBD1. The CDR3 loop spans 15 amino acids. From germline, CDR1 is SGHDT and CDR2 YYEEEE. J was trimmed by 0 bases and V by 4 bases; bases with no gene match: 6. The CDR3 DNA reads TGTGCCAGCAGCCTTCGACAGGGTACTAACTATGGCTACACCTTC. Encoded protein: CASSLRQGTNYGYTF.

This clone was observed once. V is TRBV5-6 and J is TRBJ2-7, with 9 bases fitting TRBD2. This CDR3 region has 14 residues. The V segment lost 5 bases and the J segment 4 bases; nucleotides outside the gene matches: 7. The germline V gene encodes CDR1 SGHDT and CDR2 YYEEEE. The CDR3 protein is CASRPAGLAYEQYF. The CDR3 DNA reads TGTGCCAGCAGACCCGCCGGACTAGCGTACGAGCAGTACTTC.

This chain uses TRBV27 with TRBJ1-5; TRBD1 aligns across 9 bases. The CDR3 extends over 18 amino acids. CDR1 is MNHEY, CDR2 SMNVEV, per germline (reference sequence). V shed 3 bases, J shed 2 bases, and the junction held 11 bases outside the gene matches. The CDR3 region has the DNA TGTGCCAGCAGTTTCCGTTTTGGGGACAGGGAAGGCAATCAGCCCCAGCATTTT. Amino acid sequence: CASSFRFGDREGNQPQHF.

This chain connects TRBV2 to TRBJ1-2; no definite D call. Germline CDR1 SNHLY, CDR2 FYNNEI. The CDR3 extends over 12 amino acids. Trimming removed 6 bases at V and 5 bases at J, with 10 bases between. This CDR3 reads CASRALGYGYTF. CDR3 coding DNA: TGTGCCAGCAGGGCACTCGGGTATGGCTACACCTTC.

The rearrangement joins TRBV19 to TRBJ2-7; D is unresolved. Germline loops: CDR1 LNHDA, CDR2 SQIVND (reference sequence). The CDR3 runs to 13 residues. V lost 5 bases and J 2 bases, leaving 10 bases between the germline ends. This chain's CDR3 is CASSAAPTYEQYF. CDR3 DNA sequence: TGTGCCAGTAGTGCAGCGCCTACCTACGAGCAGTACTTC.

This chain uses TRBV6-1 with TRBJ2-5; TRBD1 is a possible D gene (5 bases). Germline CDR1 reads MNHNS; CDR2 reads SASEGT. The CDR3 runs 15 residues. Trimming took 4 bases from V and 1 from J, leaving 13 bases between them. DNA for the CDR3: TGTGCCAGCAGTGCCCTGACAGCAGTCCAAGAGACCCAGTACTTC. This encodes CASSALTAVQETQYF.

V usage is TRBV28 and J usage is TRBJ2-2; tentative D call: TRBD2 (5 bases). Germline CDR1 MDHEN, CDR2 SYDVKM. The CDR3 is 12 amino acids. The CDR3 protein is CASTRNTGELFF. DNA of the CDR3: TGTGCTAGTACTAGGAACACCGGGGAGCTGTTTTTT.

The CDR3 bases are TGTGCCAGTGGGCCTAGCGGGCCACAAGAGACCCAGTACTTC. It translates to CASGPSGPQETQYF. The chain combines TRBV19 with TRBJ2-5; 8 bases align to TRBD2. The CDR3 length is 14 residues. CDR1 LNHDA and CDR2 SQIVND come from the germline V gene (reference sequence). Trimming took 8 bases from V and 2 from J; bases not matched to a gene: 7.

The CDR3 spells CASSLEVLWSSYNEQFF. The CDR3 bases are TGCGCCAGCAGCTTGGAGGTCCTTTGGAGCTCCTACAATGAGCAGTTCTTC. V and J are TRBV5-1 and TRBJ2-1; D remains unclear. Trimming pared 0 bases from V and 0 bases from J, leaving 13 bases between. From germline, CDR1 is SGHRS and CDR2 YFSETQ. CDR3 size: 17 residues.